This T cell receptor (beta chain) originates from a study of shared clonotypes between healthy human individuals. General study findings and limits: The sole specimen, blood, was sampled, and tissue repertoires likely differ. Genetic and exposure-history diversity was limited by the small donor number. It was observed that 5% to 6% of naive CD4 clonotypes were shared across a few donors. Lower generation probabilities were found for non-shared clonotypes than for those shared by all four donors.

CDR3 length: 15 amino acids. Trimming took 0 bases from V and 13 from J, leaving 22 bases between them. CDR1 and CDR2 (germline): SGHRS, YFSETQ. For this clone: Its antigen is still unknown.

Naive CD8 cells lacked CD45RO, underwent positive selection for CCR7 and left out terminally differentiated effector memory CD45RA+ cells. This table comes from immunoSEQ multiplex PCR, and its TCRdb copy is limited to in-frame clones, with some not included. In the table there are some 740,000 clones, 90% to 95% of which are singletons. This TCR was sampled from a man aged 25-45 years in good health. Material: naive CD8+ T cells sorted from blood. The V call is TRBV5-1, the J call TRBJ1-2; the D gene is possibly TRBD1 (6 bases). The CDR3: CASSLGLGTSVLGTF. For the CDR3, the DNA is TGCGCCAGCAGCTTGGGCCTTGGGACAAGTGTACTCGGCACCTTC.